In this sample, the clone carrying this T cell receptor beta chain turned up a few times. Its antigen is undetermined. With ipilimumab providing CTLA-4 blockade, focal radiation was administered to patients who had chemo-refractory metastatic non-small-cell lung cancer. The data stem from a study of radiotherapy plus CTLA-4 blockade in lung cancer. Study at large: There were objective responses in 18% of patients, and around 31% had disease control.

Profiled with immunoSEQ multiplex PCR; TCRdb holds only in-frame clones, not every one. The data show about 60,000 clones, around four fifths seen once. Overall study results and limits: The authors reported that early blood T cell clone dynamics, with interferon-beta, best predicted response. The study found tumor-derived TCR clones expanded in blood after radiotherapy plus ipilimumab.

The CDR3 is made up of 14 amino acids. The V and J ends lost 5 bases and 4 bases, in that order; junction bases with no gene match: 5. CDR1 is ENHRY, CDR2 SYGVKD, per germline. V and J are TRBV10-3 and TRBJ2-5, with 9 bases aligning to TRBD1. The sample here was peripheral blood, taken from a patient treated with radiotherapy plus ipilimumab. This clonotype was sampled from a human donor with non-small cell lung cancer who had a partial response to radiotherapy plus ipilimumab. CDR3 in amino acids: CAISSTGGRETQYF. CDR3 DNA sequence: TGTGCCATCAGTAGTACAGGGGGCCGAGAGACCCAGTACTTC.